These 27 T cell receptor beta chains were all obtained from the same sample, sequenced in a study of CD8 T cells in ankylosing spondylitis. TCRdb re-called the 5' RACE reads through MiXCR, storing one row per CDR3 protein. Of around 35,000 distinct CDR3 sequences listed, 11% are singletons. The material sequenced was synovial fluid, either unsorted or a sorted T cell fraction (not recorded which). These receptors were obtained from a male donor with ankylosing spondylitis.

This clonotype was picked up a small number of times. The chain uses TRBV7-2 and TRBJ2-1; D remains ambiguous. The germline V gene has CDR1 SGHTA and CDR2 FQGNSA. The CDR3 is 15 amino acids. The ends were cut back, 5 bases at V and 2 bases at J, with 13 bases in the middle. The CDR3 spells CASSREAETYNEQFF. The CDR3 DNA reads TGTGCCAGCAGCCGAGAAGCTGAGACCTACAATGAGCAGTTCTTC.

This chain links TRBV7-9 with TRBJ1-1; possible D gene TRBD1, 5 bases. The CDR3 covers 13 residues. CDR1 is SEHNR and CDR2 is FQNEAQ in the germline V gene (reference sequence). V was shortened by 3 bases and J by 5 bases, with 10 bases between the two germline ends. CDR3 protein: CASSFTPGTEAFF. As DNA, the CDR3 is TGTGCCAGCAGCTTTACGCCAGGGACTGAAGCTTTCTTT.

This clonotype was seen many times. The V gene is TRBV7-3, the J gene TRBJ2-1, with unresolved D. With 1 base removed from V and 6 bases from J, the gap between germline ends came to 7 bases. In germline, CDR1 is SGHTA, CDR2 FQGTGA. This CDR3 comprises 13 residues. The CDR3 reads CASSLIVPNEQFF. In DNA, the CDR3 is TGTGCCAGCAGCTTAATAGTGCCCAATGAGCAGTTCTTC.

This chain joins TRBV20-1 and TRBJ2-6, with 10 bases fitting TRBD1. V shed 6 bases and J 0 bases; nucleotides not matched to a gene: 2. The CDR3 is 15 amino acids. Germline values: CDR1 DFQATT, CDR2 SNEGSKA (reference sequence). CDR3 loop: CSARTGGSGANVLTF. The CDR3 DNA sequence: TGCAGTGCCCGGACAGGGGGCTCTGGGGCCAACGTCCTGACTTTC.

V is TRBV12-3 or TRBV12-4 and J is TRBJ2-1; 9 bases line up with TRBD2. V was pared by 6 bases and J by 4 bases, with 7 bases of the junction left unmatched. CDR3 size: 15 residues. CDR3 protein: CASSRSGRRYNEQFF. The CDR3 nucleotides are TGTGCCAGCAGCCGCAGCGGGAGGCGATACAATGAGCAGTTCTTC.

Many counts were recorded for this clonotype. J is TRBJ1-4 and V is TRBV6-1, with 9 positions matching TRBD1. Germline CDR1 reads MNHNS; CDR2 reads SASEGT. Germline trimming cut 6 bases from V and 7 bases from J; bases unmatched to any gene: 6. The CDR3 has 14 residues. DNA of the CDR3: TGTGCCAGCAGATGGGACAGGGCCAGTGAAAAACTGTTTTTT. Encoded protein: CASRWDRASEKLFF.

This clonotype has ten or more counts. The V call is TRBV18, the J call TRBJ2-7; 12 bases map to TRBD2. J gave up 3 bases and V 0 bases, and 6 bases lay outside the gene matches. Germline V gives CDR1 KGHSH, CDR2 LQKENI. CDR3 length: 17 residues. The CDR3 DNA reads TGTGCCAGCTCACCACCGGGACTAGCGGGCCGTTTCTACGAGCAGTACTTC. Protein sequence: CASSPPGLAGRFYEQYF.

In this sample, this clonotype turned up many times. The chain recombines TRBV24-1 with TRBJ2-5; D perhaps matches TRBD2 (6 bases). Germline loops: CDR1 KGHDR, CDR2 SFDVKD. This CDR3 is 13 amino acids long. Deletions cut 9 bases from V and 4 bases from J, with 14 bases between. CDR3 in amino acids: CATLRAGTETQYF. The CDR3 DNA sequence: TGTGCCACCTTACGGGCGGGGACAGAGACCCAGTACTTC.

The genes are TRBV7-9 and TRBJ1-4; TRBD1 might be the D (6 bases). V was shortened by 5 bases and J by 3 bases, with 13 bases between the two germline ends. This CDR3 has 15 residues. Germline V gene data show CDR1 as SEHNR and CDR2 as FQNEAQ (reference sequence). The CDR3 sequence: CASSARQDANEKLFF. The DNA for the CDR3 is TGTGCCAGCAGCGCAAGACAGGACGCTAATGAAAAACTGTTTTTT.

This clonotype has at least ten counts. This sequence joins TRBV29-1 and TRBJ1-1; maybe TRBD1 (5 bases). This CDR3 is 13 amino acids long. Germline loops: CDR1 SQVTM, CDR2 ANQGSEA. Between the trimmed V and J ends, which lost 4 bases and 4 bases, there was a span of 13 bases. CDR3 amino acids: CSVGREQGTEAFF. CDR3 bases: TGCAGCGTTGGGAGGGAGCAGGGCACTGAAGCTTTCTTT.

In its sample, this clonotype was seen many times. The chain carries TRBV10-3 and TRBJ1-1; D perhaps matches TRBD1 (5 bases). The germline CDR1 and CDR2 sequences are ENHRY and SYGVKD. The V gene lost 6 bases and the J gene lost 3 bases, with 17 bases spanning the gap. CDR3 length equals 15 residues. The CDR3 DNA is TGTGCCATCAGCCCGGGGCCGGGGGATGACACTGAAGCTTTCTTT. It codes for CAISPGPGDDTEAFF.

This clonotype was picked up a small number of times. The V gene is TRBV13, the J gene TRBJ2-5; D is ambiguous. From germline, CDR1 is PRHDT and CDR2 FYEKMQ (reference sequence). Trimming removed 2 bases at V and 0 bases at J, with 7 bases between. The CDR3 length is 14 residues. CDR3 sequence (DNA): TGTGCCAGCAGCTTAAGGGTGCACCAAGAGACCCAGTACTTC. This codes for CASSLRVHQETQYF.

This clonotype has just a few counts. V usage is TRBV2 and J usage is TRBJ2-1; no definite D call. The CDR3 has 13 residues. Germline values: CDR1 SNHLY, CDR2 FYNNEI. V gave up 8 bases and J gave up 7 bases, with 15 bases separating them. The CDR3 region has the DNA TGTGCCAGCGAGATTATGGCCGAGAATGAGCAGTTCTTC. Amino acid sequence: CASEIMAENEQFF.

This clonotype was counted at least ten times. The chain is built from TRBV28 and TRBJ1-2, with D perhaps matching TRBD1 (5 bases). The germline CDR1 and CDR2 sequences are MDHEN and SYDVKM. V dropped 6 bases and J dropped 4 bases, with 9 bases sitting between them. CDR3 length equals 12 residues. CDR3 protein: CASSSQGYGYTF. The CDR3 nucleotides are TGTGCCAGCAGCAGCCAGGGCTATGGCTACACCTTC.

This clonotype showed up many times. The chain employs TRBV28 and TRBJ1-6; D is uncertain. Germline assignment: CDR1 MDHEN and CDR2 SYDVKM. This CDR3 has 14 amino acids. V was cut by 5 bases and J by 3 bases, with 8 bases left in between. Written as DNA, the CDR3 is TGTGCCAGCAGTATTCTCTACTATAATTCACCCCTCCACTTT. Residues: CASSILYYNSPLHF.

The genes are TRBV29-1 and TRBJ2-5; 7 nucleotides agree with TRBD1. This CDR3 has 14 residues. Germline trimming cut 6 bases from V and 5 bases from J; bases unmatched to any gene: 12. CDR1 is SQVTM, CDR2 ANQGSEA, per germline. The CDR3 DNA reads as TGCAGCGTAGACCGGACAGGCGACGGGGAGACCCAGTACTTC. Its protein is CSVDRTGDGETQYF.

The chain joins TRBV6-2 or TRBV6-3 to TRBJ1-2; D remains ambiguous. Trimming left V 10 bases short and J 3 bases short, with 6 bases between. Germline lookup yields CDR1 MNHEY and CDR2 SVGEGT. The CDR3 is 10 residues long. CDR3: CATSDYGYTF. The CDR3 DNA sequence: TGTGCCACCTCTGACTATGGCTACACCTTC.

A few counts support this clonotype. Possible read error: a much larger clone is one base away. The gene calls are TRBV27 and TRBJ2-3; D not resolved. CDR3 length equals 12 residues. Trimming removed 8 bases from V and 6 bases from J, with 12 bases in between. Germline V gene data show CDR1 as MNHEY and CDR2 as SMNVEV (reference sequence). CDR3: CASCEGLDTQYF. DNA of the CDR3: TGTGCCAGCTGTGAAGGGTTGGATACGCAGTATTTT.

By sample fraction, this clonotype is large. The chain is built from TRBV6-5 and TRBJ1-2; D might be TRBD1 (5 bases). Between the trimmed V and J ends, which lost 6 bases and 2 bases, there was a span of 16 bases. Germline V gene data show CDR1 as MNHEY and CDR2 as SVGAGI. CDR3 size: 15 residues. For the CDR3, the DNA is TGTGCCAGCAGCCCGTTCCAGGGCCGGAACTATGGCTACACCTTC. This gives the protein CASSPFQGRNYGYTF.

The chain uses TRBV12-3 or TRBV12-4 and TRBJ1-1; D gene uncertain. The CDR3 contains 13 residues. Trimming took 3 bases from V and 7 from J, leaving 12 bases between them. The CDR3 is CASSLWQRSEAFF. CDR3 in DNA: TGTGCCAGCAGTTTGTGGCAGAGAAGTGAAGCTTTCTTT.

The chain joins TRBV27 to TRBJ2-1; tentatively, D is TRBD2 (5 bases). This CDR3 has 14 residues. The germline V gene encodes CDR1 MNHEY and CDR2 SMNVEV (reference sequence). Trimming removed 2 bases from V and 2 bases from J, with 7 bases in between. CDR3 bases: TGTGCCAGCAGTTTAGTACTAGCCTACAATGAGCAGTTCTTC. It specifies CASSLVLAYNEQFF.

This clonotype is classed as medium-sized. DNA for the CDR3: TGTGCCAGCAGGGAACAGAGTTCTCCGATCTACGAGCAGTACTTC. Residues: CASREQSSPIYEQYF. The V call is TRBV2, the J call TRBJ2-7; D gene ambiguous. Germline CDR1 and CDR2: SNHLY and FYNNEI. The CDR3 covers 15 residues. Trimming took 6 bases from V and 3 from J, leaving 18 bases between them.

The genes are TRBV6-5 and TRBJ2-3; D remains ambiguous. The germline V and J ends were trimmed by 0 bases and 6 bases, with 13 bases remaining between them. Germline lookup yields CDR1 MNHEY and CDR2 SVGAGI. This CDR3 comprises 15 residues. CDR3 sequence: CASSYSGHLGDTQYF. CDR3 nucleotides: TGTGCCAGCAGTTACTCTGGTCACCTAGGGGATACGCAGTATTTT.

This clonotype has ten or more counts. The V gene is TRBV3-1, the J gene TRBJ2-7; 8 bases fit TRBD2. The germline CDR1 and CDR2 sequences are LGHDT and YNNKEL (reference sequence). CDR3 length: 15 amino acids. The trim removed 4 bases at V and 4 bases at J, leaving 9 bases unmatched. Here the CDR3 reads CASSPGRGFMYEQYF. CDR3 DNA: TGTGCCAGCAGCCCCGGGAGGGGTTTTATGTACGAGCAGTACTTC.

A remark on this clonotype: Since a much larger clone is just one base distant, this may be a read error. The J gene is TRBJ1-5, the V gene TRBV27; 10 nucleotides align to TRBD1. Germline V CDR1 and CDR2: MNHEY, SMNVEV (reference sequence). The CDR3 is 16 amino acids. CDR3 coding DNA: TGTGACAGCAGTTTACTTGGGACAGGGGTCTCTCAGCCCCAGCATTTT. It codes for CDSSLLGTGVSQPQHF.

The gene calls are TRBV12-3 or TRBV12-4 and TRBJ1-2; D possibly corresponds to TRBD1 (5 bases). This CDR3 is 11 amino acids long. V gave up 6 bases and J gave up 5 bases, with 7 bases separating them. The chain's CDR3 is CASSPGYGYTF. CDR3 bases: TGTGCCAGCAGCCCAGGGTATGGCTACACCTTC.

This clonotype has ten or more counts. The gene calls are TRBV20-1 and TRBJ1-6, with D possibly TRBD1 on 5 matching bases. Germline lookup yields CDR1 DFQATT and CDR2 SNEGSKA (reference sequence). V was clipped by 0 bases and J by 5 bases, with 14 bases between them. This CDR3 spans 16 amino acids. CDR3 sequence reads: CSAREGGIPNNSPLHF. CDR3 DNA: TGCAGTGCTAGAGAGGGGGGAATACCTAATAATTCACCCCTCCACTTT.